A selection of T cell receptor beta chains follows, all from one sample in a study of blood T cell repertoires in COVID-19. Sequencing used immunoSEQ multiplex PCR; TCRdb keeps in-frame clones, though not all of them. The data show under 95,000 clones, with 70% to 90% seen just once and about 10% held by the top ten. Source material: peripheral blood. These receptors originate from a human donor in a cohort sampled during active COVID-19. CDR3s include the opening cysteine and the closing phenylalanine or tryptophan. The order of the fields is D gene, V gene, J gene, clone size, CDR3 protein, CDR3 DNA. The D gene is left open where the match is weak. The size of a clone is reported for some rows only, either as once, few or many, or as a class for expanded clones.

TRBD1	TRBV15	TRBJ1-1	-	CATSRKGTGWSTEAFF	TGTGCCACCAGCAGAAAAGGGACAGGATGGTCCACTGAAGCTTTCTTT
-	TRBV6-2/TRBV6-3	TRBJ2-1	-	CASTPAWANNEQFF	TGTGCCAGCACCCCGGCTTGGGCAAACAATGAGCAGTTCTTC
TRBD1	TRBV19	TRBJ2-5	-	CASSRRGQGAGETQYF	TGTGCCAGCTCCCGGCGCGGACAGGGGGCGGGAGAGACCCAGTACTTC
TRBD2	TRBV4-1	TRBJ2-2	-	CASSPGLAGANTGELFF	TGCGCCAGCAGCCCGGGACTAGCGGGAGCGAACACCGGGGAGCTGTTTTTT
TRBD2	TRBV2	TRBJ2-5	-	CASKFERAGEQETQYF	TGTGCCAGCAAGTTCGAAAGAGCGGGAGAGCAAGAGACCCAGTACTTC
TRBD1	TRBV7-2	TRBJ2-3	-	CASSFQGAADTQYF	TGTGCCAGCAGCTTCCAGGGGGCGGCAGATACGCAGTATTTT
-	TRBV28	TRBJ1-1	-	CASSFRENTEAFF	TGTGCCAGCAGTTTCCGGGAGAACACTGAAGCTTTCTTT
-	TRBV28	TRBJ1-1	-	CASSPLGGVMNTEAFF	TGTGCCAGCAGTCCTCTTGGCGGCGTTATGAACACTGAAGCTTTCTTT
-	TRBV15	TRBJ2-6	-	CATSSVFRSGANVLTF	TGTGCCACCAGCAGCGTTTTCCGCTCTGGGGCCAACGTCCTGACTTTC
TRBD1	TRBV11-2	TRBJ2-5	-	CASSEDRGQETQYF	TGTGCCAGCAGCGAGGACAGGGGCCAAGAGACCCAGTACTTC
-	TRBV21-1	TRBJ2-1	-	CASSNEAKSSYNEQFF	TGTGCCAGCAGCAATGAGGCGAAAAGCTCCTACAATGAGCAGTTCTTC
-	TRBV18	TRBJ1-1	-	CASSPPRRHTEAFF	TGTGCCAGCTCACCACCCCGCAGGCACACTGAAGCTTTCTTT
TRBD2	TRBV7-3	TRBJ2-5	few	CASSLLAGVETQYF	TGTGCCAGCAGCTTATTGGCGGGAGTGGAGACCCAGTACTTC
-	TRBV20-1	TRBJ2-1	-	CSASYRRHSYNEQFF	TGCAGTGCTAGTTACAGGCGCCACTCCTACAATGAGCAGTTCTTC
-	TRBV20-1	TRBJ2-2	few	CSASAAGRNGELFF	TGCAGTGCTAGTGCCGCGGGGAGGAACGGGGAGCTGTTTTTT
TRBD1	TRBV7-2	TRBJ1-4	-	CASSLGTGGGTNEKLFF	TGTGCCAGCAGCTTAGGGACAGGGGGCGGAACTAATGAAAAACTGTTTTTT
TRBD1	TRBV28	TRBJ2-1	-	CASSPIQGALLYNEQFF	TGTGCCAGCAGTCCGATACAGGGGGCCCTCCTCTACAATGAGCAGTTCTTC
-	TRBV6-6	TRBJ2-7	-	CASGLQYEQYF	TGTGCCAGCGGCCTACAGTACGAGCAGTACTTC